This entry concerns a single T cell receptor (beta chain). Its antigen is currently unknown. Generated by immunoSEQ multiplex PCR, the TCRdb table keeps only in-frame clones and is missing some. Among around 52,000 clones listed, around 80% were seen once. This sample is part of a study of Tregs in tolerant kidney transplant recipients. Study-level findings and limits: Biological reproducibility was not directly addressed, but technical replication error appeared minimal.

Sample: CD4+ T cells from blood. The TCR comes from a human donor in good health.

The CDR3 loop is CASSLGAGVSGYEQYF. CDR3 DNA: TGCGCCAGCAGCTTGGGGGCAGGGGTCAGTGGCTACGAGCAGTACTTC. The V call is TRBV5-1, the J call TRBJ2-7, with TRBD1 as a possible D gene (6 bases). Trimming shortened V by 0 bases and J by 3 bases, and 16 bases separated the two germline ends. CDR3 size: 16 residues. CDR1 SGHRS and CDR2 YFSETQ come from the germline V gene.